Listed below are T cell receptor beta chains from one sample, sequenced in a study of T-cell reconstitution after alpha-beta-depleted transplantation in children. Each CDR3 protein gets one entry after TCRdb re-called the PCR reads with MiXCR. The sample contains 600,000 to 800,000 distinct CDR3 sequences, roughly 13% of which appear only once. This specimen was PBMCs, taken before TCRalphabeta/CD19-depleted stem cell transplant. These receptors came from a girl aged 2 to 10 with congenital amegakaryocytic thrombocytopenia, due to receive a stem cell transplant. Each CDR3 is given with its conserved first and last residue. A D gene is named only where the DNA matches it firmly. Rows may omit the clone size; those that give it use once, few, many or a size class.

v_call	j_call	d_call	clone_size	cdr3_nt	cdr3_aa
TRBV5-4	TRBJ2-7	.	.	TGTGCCAGCAGCTTAGTTGCAGGGCAACCCTACGAGCAGTACTTC	CASSLVAGQPYEQYF
TRBV7-9	TRBJ2-1	TRBD2	few	TGTGCCAGCAGCCTGGGACTAGCGGGAGGCCCTAGTCAGTTCTTC	CASSLGLAGGPSQFF
TRBV5-1	TRBJ2-1	TRBD2	.	TGCGCCAGCAGCTTGGGTAGCGGGAGTCCCTTATATTACAATGAGCAGTTCTTC	CASSLGSGSPLYYNEQFF
TRBV12-3/TRBV12-4	TRBJ2-1	.	many	TGTGCCAGCAGCCTACACCTCTACAATGAGCAGTTCTTC	CASSLHLYNEQFF
TRBV15	TRBJ2-2	.	.	TGTGCCACCAGCACCCGGGGGGGGGAGCTGTTTTTT	CATSTRGGELFF
TRBV10-3	TRBJ2-3	.	many	TGTGCCATCAACAAACCCCCAGATACGCAGTATTTT	CAINKPPDTQYF
TRBV7-9	TRBJ1-6	TRBD1	many	TGTGCCAGCAGCTCTCGGACAGGGACTTTTGATCCACCCCTCCACTTT	CASSSRTGTFDPPLHF
TRBV12-3/TRBV12-4	TRBJ1-2	TRBD1	many	TGTGCCAGCCACCCTACAGGGACAGGGGACGGCTACACCTTC	CASHPTGTGDGYTF
TRBV11-2	TRBJ1-5	.	.	TGTGCCAGCAGCCCGGGACACCCCAATCAGCCCCAGCATTTT	CASSPGHPNQPQHF
TRBV7-9	TRBJ2-3	.	.	TGTGCCAGCAGCCGGACAGCTGACGATACGCAGTATTTT	CASSRTADDTQYF
TRBV5-1	TRBJ2-1	.	many	TGCGCCAGCAGCCCAGGGTGGGCCTCCTACAATGAGCAGTTCTTC	CASSPGWASYNEQFF
TRBV7-8	TRBJ1-2	.	.	TGTGCCAGCAGCTTTTCTTGGTTTGGTCGCCAGGAGCCGGGGGATGGCTACACCTTC	CASSFSWFGRQEPGDGYTF
TRBV2	TRBJ2-3	TRBD2	few	TGTGCCAGCAGTGGTAATAGCGGGAGGGATACGCAGTATTTT	CASSGNSGRDTQYF
TRBV30	TRBJ2-1	.	.	TGTGCCTGGAACTTGGGATCGGCGGGCCACTACAATGAGCAGTTCTTC	CAWNLGSAGHYNEQFF
TRBV20-1	TRBJ2-3	.	many	TGCAGTGCTCATCCAGGGAGGGATACGCAGTATTTT	CSAHPGRDTQYF
TRBV5-1	TRBJ2-1	TRBD2	many	TGCGCCAGCAGCTTGGTCGGAGGGAGGGATGAGCAGTTCTTC	CASSLVGGRDEQFF
TRBV4-2	TRBJ2-3	.	many	TGTGCCAGCAGCCAAGAAAGGGCTAGTGGGGGAGATACGCAGTATTTT	CASSQERASGGDTQYF
TRBV6-4	TRBJ2-3	.	.	TGTGCCAGCAGTGACCACGGCACAGATACGCAGTATTTT	CASSDHGTDTQYF
TRBV29-1	TRBJ2-5	.	many	TGCAGCGTTGAAGATCTTTCAGAGACCCAGTACTTC	CSVEDLSETQYF
TRBV10-3	TRBJ2-1	.	few	TGTGCCATCAGTGAACTGGAAAAGAGCTCCTACAATGAGCAGTTCTTC	CAISELEKSSYNEQFF
TRBV5-1	TRBJ2-4	TRBD2	many	TGCGCCAGCAGCTCATTAGCGGGACTAGCCAAAAACATTCAGTACTTC	CASSSLAGLAKNIQYF